This T cell receptor (beta chain) is from a study of response to subunit inactivated influenza vaccine. The CDR3 spans 13 residues. Germline lookup yields CDR1 MNHEY and CDR2 SMNVEV (reference sequence). V lost 4 bases, J lost 8 bases, and 12 bases lay in between. TCRdb reanalysed the RT-PCR reads using MiXCR and keeps one entry per CDR3 protein. The sample shows about 300,000 distinct CDR3 sequences, 20% to 25% of them seen only once. The study's findings and limits: The study's authors posited that every seasonal influenza vaccination enlists few new T cells.

On this clonotype itself: Its antigen is not known.

The sequence was collected from a man aged 45-69 years who received an inactivated influenza vaccine. The V call is TRBV27, the J call TRBJ1-3; D ambiguous. This specimen was PBMCs from blood, taken approximately 20 months after vaccination. The CDR3 reads CASSSWESDTIYF. The CDR3 nucleotides read TGTGCCAGCAGTTCGTGGGAGTCGGACACCATATATTTT.